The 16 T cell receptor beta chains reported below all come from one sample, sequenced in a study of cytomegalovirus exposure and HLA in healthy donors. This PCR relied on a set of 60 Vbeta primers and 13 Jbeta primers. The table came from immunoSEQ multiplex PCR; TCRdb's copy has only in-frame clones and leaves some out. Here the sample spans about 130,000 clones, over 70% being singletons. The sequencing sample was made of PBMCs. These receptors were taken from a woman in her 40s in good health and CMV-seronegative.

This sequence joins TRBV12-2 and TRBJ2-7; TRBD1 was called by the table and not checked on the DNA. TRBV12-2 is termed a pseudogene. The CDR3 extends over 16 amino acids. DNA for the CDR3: TGTGCAAGTCGCTCCCCGAAGGGGACAGCCTCCTACGAGCAGTACTTC. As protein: CASRSPKGTASYEQYF.

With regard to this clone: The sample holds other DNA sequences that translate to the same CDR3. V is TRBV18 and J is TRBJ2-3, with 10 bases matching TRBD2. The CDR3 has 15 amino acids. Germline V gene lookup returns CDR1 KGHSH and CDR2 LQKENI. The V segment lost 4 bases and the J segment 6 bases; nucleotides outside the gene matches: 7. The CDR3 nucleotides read TGTGCCAGCTCACAAGGACTAGCGGAGACCGATACGCAGTATTTT. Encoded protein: CASSQGLAETDTQYF.

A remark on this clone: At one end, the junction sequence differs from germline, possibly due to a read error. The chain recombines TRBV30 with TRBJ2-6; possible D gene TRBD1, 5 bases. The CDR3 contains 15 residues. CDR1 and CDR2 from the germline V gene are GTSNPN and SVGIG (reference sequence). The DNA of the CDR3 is TGTGCCTGGAGTAGGTCCGGCTCTGGGGCCAACGGCCTGACTTTC. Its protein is CAWSRSGSGANGLTF.

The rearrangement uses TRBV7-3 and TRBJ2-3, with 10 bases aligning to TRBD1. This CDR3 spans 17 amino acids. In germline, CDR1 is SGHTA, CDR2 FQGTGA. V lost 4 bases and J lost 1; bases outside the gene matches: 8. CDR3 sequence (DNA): TGTGCCAGCAGCTCAATCGGGACAGGGGCCCGCACAGATACGCAGTATTTT. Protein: CASSSIGTGARTDTQYF.

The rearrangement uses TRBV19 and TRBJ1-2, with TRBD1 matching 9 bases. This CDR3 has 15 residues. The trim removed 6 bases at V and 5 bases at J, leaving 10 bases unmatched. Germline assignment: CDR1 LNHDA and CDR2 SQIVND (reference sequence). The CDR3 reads CASSPGTGNAYGYTF. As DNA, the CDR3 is TGTGCCAGTAGCCCTGGGACAGGGAACGCATATGGCTACACCTTC.

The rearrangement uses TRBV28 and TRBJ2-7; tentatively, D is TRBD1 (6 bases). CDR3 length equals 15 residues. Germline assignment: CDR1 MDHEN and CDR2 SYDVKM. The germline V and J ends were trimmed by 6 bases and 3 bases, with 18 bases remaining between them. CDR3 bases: TGTGCCAGCAGACCCCCGCGACAGGACATCTACGAGCAGTACTTC. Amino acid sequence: CASRPPRQDIYEQYF. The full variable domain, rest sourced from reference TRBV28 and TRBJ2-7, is DVKVTQSSRYLVKRTGEKVFLECVQDMDHENMFWYRQDPGLGLRLIYFSYDVKMKEKGDIPEGYSVSREKKERFSLILESASTNQTSMYLCASRPPRQDIYEQYFGPGTRLTVT.

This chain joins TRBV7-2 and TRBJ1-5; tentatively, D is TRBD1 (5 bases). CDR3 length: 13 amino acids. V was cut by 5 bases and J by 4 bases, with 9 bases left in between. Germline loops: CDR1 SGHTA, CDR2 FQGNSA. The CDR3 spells CASSQRQNQPQHF. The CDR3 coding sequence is TGTGCCAGCAGCCAGAGACAGAATCAGCCCCAGCATTTT.

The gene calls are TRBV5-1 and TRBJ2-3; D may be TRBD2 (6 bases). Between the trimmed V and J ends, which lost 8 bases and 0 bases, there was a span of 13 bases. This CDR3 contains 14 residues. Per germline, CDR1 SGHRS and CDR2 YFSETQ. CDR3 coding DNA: TGCGCCAGTTTCAGCGGGCCTAGCACAGATACGCAGTATTTT. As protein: CASFSGPSTDTQYF.

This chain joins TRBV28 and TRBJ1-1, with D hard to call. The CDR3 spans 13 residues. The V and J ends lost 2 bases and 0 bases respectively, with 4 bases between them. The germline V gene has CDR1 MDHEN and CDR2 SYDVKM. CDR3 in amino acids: CASSLPVNTEAFF. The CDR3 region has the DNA TGTGCCAGCAGTTTACCAGTGAACACTGAAGCTTTCTTT. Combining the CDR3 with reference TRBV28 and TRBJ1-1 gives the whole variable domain DVKVTQSSRYLVKRTGEKVFLECVQDMDHENMFWYRQDPGLGLRLIYFSYDVKMKEKGDIPEGYSVSREKKERFSLILESASTNQTSMYLCASSLPVNTEAFFGQGTRLTVV.

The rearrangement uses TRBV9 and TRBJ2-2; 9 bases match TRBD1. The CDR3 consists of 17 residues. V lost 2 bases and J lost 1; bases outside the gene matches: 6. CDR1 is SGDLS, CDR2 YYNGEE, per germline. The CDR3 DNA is TGTGCCAGCAGCGTTGGGACAGGGCGGTTGAACACCGGGGAGCTGTTTTTT. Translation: CASSVGTGRLNTGELFF.

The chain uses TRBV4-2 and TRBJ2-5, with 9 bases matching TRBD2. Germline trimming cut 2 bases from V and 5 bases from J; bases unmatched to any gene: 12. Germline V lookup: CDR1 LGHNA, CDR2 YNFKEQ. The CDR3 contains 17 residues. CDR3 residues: CASSQPGGGAGDETQYF. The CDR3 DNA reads TGTGCCAGCAGCCAACCGGGCGGGGGGGCTGGAGATGAGACCCAGTACTTC.

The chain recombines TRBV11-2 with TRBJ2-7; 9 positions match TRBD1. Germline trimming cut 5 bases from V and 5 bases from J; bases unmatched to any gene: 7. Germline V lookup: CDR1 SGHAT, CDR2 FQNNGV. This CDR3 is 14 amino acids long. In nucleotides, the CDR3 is TGTGCCAGCAGCCACGGACAGGGGAGGAACGAGCAGTACTTC. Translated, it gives CASSHGQGRNEQYF.

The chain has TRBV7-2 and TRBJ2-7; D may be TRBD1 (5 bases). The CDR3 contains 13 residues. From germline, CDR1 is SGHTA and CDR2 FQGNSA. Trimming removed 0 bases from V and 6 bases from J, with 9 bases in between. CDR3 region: CASSLASRAEQYF. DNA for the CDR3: TGTGCCAGCAGCTTAGCGAGCAGGGCCGAGCAGTACTTC.

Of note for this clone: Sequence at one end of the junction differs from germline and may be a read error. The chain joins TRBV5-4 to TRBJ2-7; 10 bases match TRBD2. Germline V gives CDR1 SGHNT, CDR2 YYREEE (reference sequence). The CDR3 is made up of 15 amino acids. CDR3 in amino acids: CASSQPGLASSEQYF. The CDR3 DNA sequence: TGTGCCAGCAGCCAACCGGGACTAGCGTCCTCCGAGCAGTACTTC.

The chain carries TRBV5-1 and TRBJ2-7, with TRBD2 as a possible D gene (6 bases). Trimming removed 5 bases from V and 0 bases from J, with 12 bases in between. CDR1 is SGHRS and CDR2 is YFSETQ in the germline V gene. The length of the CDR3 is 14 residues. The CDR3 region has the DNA TGCGCCAGCAGGGGGGGTCCCTTCTCCTACGAGCAGTACTTC. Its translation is CASRGGPFSYEQYF.

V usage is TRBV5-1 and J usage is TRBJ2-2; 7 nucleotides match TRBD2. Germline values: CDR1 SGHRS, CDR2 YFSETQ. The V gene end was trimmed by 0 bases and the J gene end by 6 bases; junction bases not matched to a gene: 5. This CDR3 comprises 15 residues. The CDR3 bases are TGCGCCAGCAGCTTGGTCGCGGGGGAAGCCGGGGAGCTGTTTTTT. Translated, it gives CASSLVAGEAGELFF. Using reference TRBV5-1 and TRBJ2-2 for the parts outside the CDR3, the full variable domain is KAGVTQTPRYLIKTRGQQVTLSCSPISGHRSVSWYQQTPGQGLQFLFEYFSETQRNKGNFPGRFSGRQFSNSRSEMNVSTLELGDSALYLCASSLVAGEAGELFFGEGSRLTVL.